The 5 T cell receptor beta chains below come from one sample, sequenced in a study of T cell responses to AZD1222 COVID-19 vaccine. TCRdb's table, derived via immunoSEQ multiplex PCR, lists solely in-frame clones and lacks some. The data contain about 55,000 clones, approximately 88% of them singletons. The sample was peripheral blood, taken on day 0 of AZD1222 vaccination. These receptors were collected from an adult in good health.

This clone was picked up one time. The chain is built from TRBV15 and TRBJ1-1; no definite D call. Trimming removed 0 bases at V and 4 bases at J, with 9 bases between. CDR1 LNHNV and CDR2 YYDKDF come from the germline V gene (reference sequence). The CDR3 is 14 residues long. The chain's CDR3 is CATSRDRLVTEAFF. The CDR3 DNA sequence: TGTGCCACCAGCAGAGACCGGTTGGTCACTGAAGCTTTCTTT. The complete variable domain, with remaining parts taken from reference TRBV15 and TRBJ1-1, reads DAMVIQNPRYQVTQFGKPVTLSCSQTLNHNVMYWYQQKSSQAPKLLFHYYDKDFNNEADTPDNFQSRRPNTSFCFLDIRSPGLGDTAMYLCATSRDRLVTEAFFGQGTRLTVV.

The chain has TRBV9 and TRBJ1-5; D possibly corresponds to TRBD1 (6 bases). This CDR3 is built from 16 residues. Trimming stripped 1 base from V and 6 bases from J, with 17 bases between. The germline gives CDR1 SGDLS, CDR2 YYNGEE. The CDR3 loop is CASSVTTGWRVQPQHF. The DNA of the CDR3 is TGTGCCAGCAGCGTAACGACAGGCTGGCGAGTTCAGCCCCAGCATTTT.

The chain employs TRBV6-5 and TRBJ2-7; no definite D call. This CDR3 has 14 amino acids. The V and J ends lost 0 bases and 3 bases respectively, with 9 bases between them. Germline-derived CDR1 and CDR2 are MNHEY and SVGAGI. This chain's CDR3 is CASSYSRSGYEQYF. CDR3 in DNA: TGTGCCAGCAGTTACTCCCGTAGTGGCTACGAGCAGTACTTC.

The chain employs TRBV13 and TRBJ2-3; TRBD2 matches 7 bases. The CDR3 contains 13 residues. V lost 1 base and J lost 8; bases outside the gene matches: 3. Germline V CDR1 and CDR2: PRHDT, FYEKMQ (reference sequence). The CDR3 loop is CASSLAERGTQYF. The DNA of the CDR3 is TGTGCCAGCAGCTTAGCTGAGCGGGGTACGCAGTATTTT.

V is TRBV5-4 and J is TRBJ2-5; weak D call: TRBD2 (6 bases). CDR3 length: 16 amino acids. Germline CDR1 and CDR2: SGHNT and YYREEE (reference sequence). Between the trimmed V and J ends, which lost 0 bases and 1 base, there was a span of 13 bases. The DNA for the CDR3 is TGTGCCAGCAGCTTGGATCGAACGGGACTCCAAGAGACCCAGTACTTC. This sequence encodes CASSLDRTGLQETQYF.